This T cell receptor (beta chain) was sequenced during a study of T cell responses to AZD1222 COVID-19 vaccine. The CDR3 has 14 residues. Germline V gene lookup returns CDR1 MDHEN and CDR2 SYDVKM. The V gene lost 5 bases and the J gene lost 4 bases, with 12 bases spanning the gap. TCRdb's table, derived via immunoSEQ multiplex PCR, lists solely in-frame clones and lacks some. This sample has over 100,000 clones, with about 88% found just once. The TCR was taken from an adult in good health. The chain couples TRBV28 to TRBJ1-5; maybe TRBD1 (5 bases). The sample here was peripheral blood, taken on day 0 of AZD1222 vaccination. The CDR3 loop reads CASSHRSGNQPQHF. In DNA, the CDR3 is TGTGCCAGCAGTCACAGGTCGGGGAATCAGCCCCAGCATTTT.